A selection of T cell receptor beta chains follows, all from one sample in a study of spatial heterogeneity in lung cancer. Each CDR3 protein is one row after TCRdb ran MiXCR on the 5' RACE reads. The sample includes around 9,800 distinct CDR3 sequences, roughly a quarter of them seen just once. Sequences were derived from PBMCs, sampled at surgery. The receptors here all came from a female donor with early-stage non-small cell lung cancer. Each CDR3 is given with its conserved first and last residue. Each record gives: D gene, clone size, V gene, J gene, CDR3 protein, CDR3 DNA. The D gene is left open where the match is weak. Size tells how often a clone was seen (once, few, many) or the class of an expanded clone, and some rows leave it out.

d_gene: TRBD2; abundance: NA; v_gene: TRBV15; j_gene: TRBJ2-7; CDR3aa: CATRPTGTSDVEQYF; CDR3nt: TGTGCCACCAGACCTACCGGGACTAGCGACGTCGAGCAGTACTTC
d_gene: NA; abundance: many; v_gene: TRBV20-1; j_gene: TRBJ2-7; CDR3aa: CSAPAGTEQYF; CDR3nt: TGCAGTGCCCCGGCGGGGACCGAGCAGTACTTC
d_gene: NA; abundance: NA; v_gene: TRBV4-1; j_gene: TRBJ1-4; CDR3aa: CASSQFWRFNEKLFF; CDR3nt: TGCGCCAGCAGCCAATTTTGGAGGTTTAATGAAAAACTGTTTTTT
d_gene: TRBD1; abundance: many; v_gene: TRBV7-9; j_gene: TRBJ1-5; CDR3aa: CASSPQGVGQPQHF; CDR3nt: TGTGCCAGCAGTCCTCAGGGGGTTGGTCAGCCCCAGCATTTT
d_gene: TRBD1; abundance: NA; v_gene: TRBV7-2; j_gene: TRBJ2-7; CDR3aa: CASSPAGTGSYEQYF; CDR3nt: TGTGCCAGCAGCCCCGCCGGGACAGGGTCCTACGAGCAGTACTTC
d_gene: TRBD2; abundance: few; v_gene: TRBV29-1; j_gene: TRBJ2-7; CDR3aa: CSVLMGTSGRKRYEQYF; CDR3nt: TGCAGCGTCCTAATGGGGACTAGCGGGAGAAAACGTTACGAGCAGTACTTC
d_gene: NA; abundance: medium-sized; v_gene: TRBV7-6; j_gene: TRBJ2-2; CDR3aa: CASSSRATGVTGELFF; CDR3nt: TGTGCCAGCAGCTCCCGGGCCACGGGCGTGACCGGGGAGCTGTTTTTT
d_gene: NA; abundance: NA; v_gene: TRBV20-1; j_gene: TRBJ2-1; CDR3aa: CSATLDYSYNEQFF; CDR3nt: TGCAGTGCCACCCTGGACTACTCCTACAATGAGCAGTTCTTC
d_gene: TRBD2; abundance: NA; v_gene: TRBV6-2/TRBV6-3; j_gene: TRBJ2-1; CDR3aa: CASSPAVAGVNEQFF; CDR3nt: TGTGCCAGCAGCCCCGCGGTAGCGGGAGTCAATGAGCAGTTCTTC
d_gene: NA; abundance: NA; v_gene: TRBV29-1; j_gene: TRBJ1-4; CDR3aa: CSVGGYTNEILFF; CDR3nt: TGCAGCGTTGGGGGGTACACTAATGAAATACTGTTTTTT
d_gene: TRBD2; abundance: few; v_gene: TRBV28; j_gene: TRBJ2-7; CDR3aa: CASSSGGAGPYEQYF; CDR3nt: TGTGCCAGCAGTTCCGGGGGGGCAGGCCCCTACGAGCAGTACTTC
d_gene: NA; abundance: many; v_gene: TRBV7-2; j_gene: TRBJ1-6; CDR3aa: CASSLVGVGDNSPLHF; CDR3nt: TGTGCCAGCAGCTTAGTTGGTGTCGGGGATAATTCACCCCTCCACTTT
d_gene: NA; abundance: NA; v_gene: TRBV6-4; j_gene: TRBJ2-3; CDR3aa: CASSDKGLATDTQYF; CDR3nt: TGTGCCAGCAGTGACAAGGGGCTCGCCACAGATACGCAGTATTTT
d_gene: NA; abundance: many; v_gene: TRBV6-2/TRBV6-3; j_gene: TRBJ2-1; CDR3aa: CASRLRESDNEQFF; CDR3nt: TGTGCCAGCAGGCTTAGGGAGAGCGACAATGAGCAGTTCTTC
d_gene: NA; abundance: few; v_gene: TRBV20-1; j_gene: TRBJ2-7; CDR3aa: CSAASRGGPYEQYF; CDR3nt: TGCAGTGCCGCATCCAGGGGGGGGCCCTACGAGCAGTACTTC
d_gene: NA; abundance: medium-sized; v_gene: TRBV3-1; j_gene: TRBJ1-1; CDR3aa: CASSQDRGEAFF; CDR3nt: TGTGCCAGCAGCCAAGATAGGGGAGAAGCTTTCTTT